One and the same sample provided the 26 T cell receptor beta chains below, sequenced in a study of cytomegalovirus exposure and HLA in healthy donors. It was with 60 Vbeta and 13 Jbeta primers that the PCR ran. Assay used: immunoSEQ multiplex PCR; TCRdb lists only in-frame clones, some missing. The top ten clones hold about an eighth of a sample with 150,000 or so clones, 60% to 80% of them seen once. Sequenced input: PBMCs. The receptors come from a man over 45 in good health and CMV-seropositive.

This chain links TRBV11-1 with TRBJ1-6; TRBD1 matches 7 bases. The V gene end was trimmed by 5 bases and the J gene end by 6 bases; junction bases not matched to a gene: 4. There are 14 residues in the CDR3. Germline CDR1 SGHAT, CDR2 FQDESV (reference sequence). DNA for the CDR3: TGTGCCAGCAGCAAGAGACAGGGTAATTCACCCCTCCACTTT. It is translated as CASSKRQGNSPLHF.

This clone occurred once. The chain uses TRBV11-1 and TRBJ2-2; no reliable D call. CDR3 length: 16 residues. The germline CDR1 and CDR2 sequences are SGHAT and FQDESV (reference sequence). V dropped 2 bases and J dropped 2 bases, with 12 bases sitting between them. CDR3 sequence reads: CASSLFVLLNTGELFF. DNA for the CDR3: TGTGCCAGCAGCTTATTTGTTCTTCTAAACACCGGGGAGCTGTTTTTT. Drawing the rest from reference TRBV11-1 and TRBJ2-2, the complete variable domain is EAEVAQSPRYKITEKSQAVAFWCDPISGHATLYWYRQILGQGPELLVQFQDESVVDDSQLPKDRFSAERLKGVDSTLKIQPAELGDSAMYLCASSLFVLLNTGELFFGEGSRLTVL.

As DNA, the CDR3 is TGTGCCAGCAGGCTACCGACGGCGGAGGAGCAGTTCTTC. Its protein product is CASRLPTAEEQFF. The rearrangement links TRBV7-9 to TRBJ2-1; no definite D call. The CDR3 spans 13 residues. CDR1 SEHNR and CDR2 FQNEAQ come from the germline V gene (reference sequence). V lost 6 bases and J 10 bases, leaving 16 bases between the germline ends.

The V call is TRBV19, the J call TRBJ2-6; D is undetermined. The CDR3 sequence is 16 residues long. Trimming cost V 7 bases and J 0 bases, with 13 bases left between them. Germline-derived CDR1 and CDR2 are LNHDA and SQIVND (reference sequence). The CDR3 DNA reads TGTGCCAGTACCTTGAGGAGCCTCTCTGGGGCCAACGTCCTGACTTTC. This codes for CASTLRSLSGANVLTF.

This chain links TRBV4-1 with TRBJ2-1; D remains unclear. Between the trimmed V and J ends, which lost 4 bases and 5 bases, there was a span of 9 bases. Per the germline V gene, CDR1 is MGHRA and CDR2 is YSYEKL. The CDR3 extends over 13 amino acids. The DNA of the CDR3 is TGCGCCAGCAGCCGAGGCAGAGACAATGAGCAGTTCTTC. It specifies CASSRGRDNEQFF.

The chain uses TRBV18 and TRBJ2-1; 11 bases are shared with TRBD1. Per the germline V gene, CDR1 is KGHSH and CDR2 is LQKENI. The CDR3 contains 13 residues. V lost 2 bases and J lost 16; bases outside the gene matches: 7. CDR3 sequence (DNA): TGTGCCAGCTCACCAGACACCGGGACAGGGGGATTCTTC. Translated, it gives CASSPDTGTGGFF.

For the CDR3, the DNA is TGTGCCAGCAGCTCAAGACTTCAAACTAGCACAGATACGCAGTATTTT. It translates to CASSSRLQTSTDTQYF. This chain connects TRBV7-9 to TRBJ2-3; D is uncertain. This CDR3 is built from 16 residues. V was clipped by 4 bases and J by 0 bases, with 14 bases between them. CDR1 and CDR2 (germline): SEHNR, FQNEAQ (reference sequence).

The chain joins TRBV9 to TRBJ2-1; 10 nucleotides align to TRBD1. Looked up from germline, CDR1 is SGDLS and CDR2 is YYNGEE. The CDR3 consists of 15 residues. The V segment lost 3 bases and the J segment 6 bases; nucleotides outside the gene matches: 6. CDR3 nucleotides: TGTGCCAGCAGCGCGGGACAGGGGATTAGCAATGAGCAGTTCTTC. It specifies CASSAGQGISNEQFF.

This clone showed up just a few times. The chain joins TRBV5-1 to TRBJ2-5; 8 bases line up with TRBD2. This CDR3 region has 16 residues. The J segment lost 3 bases and the V segment lost 1 base, leaving 8 bases of the junction unmatched. The germline CDR1 and CDR2 sequences are SGHRS and YFSETQ. CDR3: CASSLSQGGGKETQYF. CDR3 DNA: TGCGCCAGCAGCTTGAGTCAAGGCGGGGGGAAAGAGACCCAGTACTTC.

The chain recombines TRBV2 with TRBJ2-3, with TRBD1 identical over 8 bases. Germline lookup yields CDR1 SNHLY and CDR2 FYNNEI. J lost 2 bases, V lost 4 bases, and 5 bases had no gene match. The CDR3 contains 15 residues. The CDR3: CASSGRGRNTDTQYF. CDR3 nucleotides: TGTGCCAGCAGTGGCAGGGGGCGTAACACAGATACGCAGTATTTT.

The chain recombines TRBV2 with TRBJ2-3, with 9 bases identical to TRBD1. The CDR3 is 16 residues long. Trimming at V came to 7 bases and at J to 6 bases, leaving 14 bases not matched to a gene. CDR1 is SNHLY, CDR2 FYNNEI, per germline. The CDR3, as DNA: TGTGCCAGCAATTTTAACCGGGACAGGGTCGACGATACGCAGTATTTT. Translated, it gives CASNFNRDRVDDTQYF.

This clone was found a few times. The J gene is TRBJ1-1, the V gene TRBV18; TRBD1 is a possible D gene (5 bases). V was cut by 5 bases and J by 1 base, with 8 bases left in between. The CDR3 loop spans 13 amino acids. Germline-derived CDR1 and CDR2 are KGHSH and LQKENI. The CDR3 spells CASSEQENTEAFF. The CDR3 region has the DNA TGTGCCAGCTCAGAACAGGAGAACACTGAAGCTTTCTTT.

This clone was picked up one time. V is TRBV5-6 and J is TRBJ2-1; D is perhaps TRBD2 (7 bases). Germline CDR1 and CDR2: SGHDT and YYEEEE. This CDR3 is built from 17 residues. V shed 5 bases and J shed 5 bases, with 23 bases lying between them. CDR3 DNA: TGTGCCAGCAGAATCGGGGGGCCAGTTGGGTCTCACAATGAGCAGTTCTTC. Residues: CASRIGGPVGSHNEQFF.

The rearrangement links TRBV15 to TRBJ2-1; D is undetermined. The germline CDR1 and CDR2 sequences are LNHNV and YYDKDF (reference sequence). V lost 0 bases and J lost 0, with 9 bases in between. The CDR3 has 16 residues. CDR3 DNA: TGTGCCACCAGCAGAGATCTCCGTCGCTCCTACAATGAGCAGTTCTTC. Translated: CATSRDLRRSYNEQFF.

This chain connects TRBV19 to TRBJ1-5; D gene unclear. The CDR3 is 15 residues long. The germline gives CDR1 LNHDA, CDR2 SQIVND (reference sequence). V dropped 2 bases and J dropped 0 bases, with 8 bases sitting between them. CDR3 protein: CASSISGNSNQPQHF. The CDR3, as DNA: TGTGCCAGTAGTATATCGGGAAATAGCAATCAGCCCCAGCATTTT.

The J gene is TRBJ2-7, the V gene TRBV27; the match to TRBD1 covers 10 bases. The germline CDR1 and CDR2 sequences are MNHEY and SMNVEV (reference sequence). This CDR3 spans 15 amino acids. Losses at the gene ends were 7 bases for V and 6 bases for J; bases not matched to a gene: 12. Here the CDR3 reads CASTETGGRSREQYF. The CDR3 DNA follows: TGTGCCAGCACCGAGACAGGGGGCCGAAGTCGCGAGCAGTACTTC.

The CDR3 loop reads CASSQLTGRNTEAFF. The CDR3, as DNA: TGTGCCAGCAGTCAACTGACAGGGCGGAACACTGAAGCTTTCTTT. The chain carries TRBV2 and TRBJ1-1, with 7 positions matching TRBD1. Per the germline V gene, CDR1 is SNHLY and CDR2 is FYNNEI. The CDR3 totals 15 residues. Germline trimming cut 5 bases from V and 1 base from J; bases unmatched to any gene: 7. Full variable domain (remainder filled in from reference TRBV2 and TRBJ1-1): EPEVTQTPSHQVTQMGQEVILRCVPISNHLYFYWYRQILGQKVEFLVSFYNNEISEKSEIFDDQFSVERPDGSNFTLKIRSTKLEDSAMYFCASSQLTGRNTEAFFGQGTRLTVV.

There are a few counts of this clone. V usage is TRBV28 and J usage is TRBJ1-3; D is undetermined. The CDR3 totals 11 residues. V was cut by 8 bases and J by 9 bases, with 11 bases left in between. Germline lookup yields CDR1 MDHEN and CDR2 SYDVKM. CDR3 DNA: TGTGCCAGCGGACTCCCTAGCACCATATATTTT. It codes for CASGLPSTIYF.

This clone came up once. The chain has TRBV27 and TRBJ1-6, with 8 bases aligning to TRBD1. The CDR3 spans 15 residues. Germline V CDR1 and CDR2: MNHEY, SMNVEV (reference sequence). J lost 10 bases, V lost 5 bases, and 10 bases had no gene match. CDR3 in DNA: TGTGCCAGCAGTACTCCGACAGGGGCGGGGTCACCCCTCCACTTT. It codes for CASSTPTGAGSPLHF.

The chain is built from TRBV18 and TRBJ2-2; TRBD1 aligns across 8 bases. Trimming cost V 8 bases and J 4 bases; bases outside gene matches: 6. Germline V gene sequence: CDR1 KGHSH, CDR2 LQKENI. This CDR3 region has 14 residues. The CDR3 loop reads CASQRTGSTGELFF. The CDR3 DNA sequence: TGTGCCAGCCAGCGGACAGGGAGCACCGGGGAGCTGTTTTTT.

This sequence joins TRBV5-6 and TRBJ2-3, with 7 bases fitting TRBD1. Trimming took 2 bases from V and 1 from J; bases not matched to a gene: 1. The germline gives CDR1 SGHDT, CDR2 YYEEEE. This CDR3 contains 14 residues. The CDR3 loop reads CASSFGTGTDTQYF. The CDR3 DNA reads as TGTGCCAGCAGCTTCGGGACAGGCACAGATACGCAGTATTTT.

The chain links TRBV27 to TRBJ2-1; D is possibly TRBD2 (6 bases). The CDR3 length is 13 residues. V lost 0 bases and J 9 bases, leaving 9 bases between the germline ends. The V gene's germline CDR1 is MNHEY and CDR2 SMNVEV (reference sequence). CDR3 DNA: TGTGCCAGCAGTTTATCGCGCGGGGTTGAGCAGTTCTTC. Amino acids: CASSLSRGVEQFF.

The chain uses TRBV6-6 and TRBJ2-7; a possible D gene is TRBD1 (5 bases). CDR1 is MNHNY and CDR2 is SVGAGI in the germline V gene (reference sequence). V lost 6 bases and J 2 bases, leaving 14 bases between the germline ends. This CDR3 has 14 residues. The CDR3 region has the DNA TGTGCCAGCAGGAGTGAGCAGACAGCCTACGAGCAGTACTTC. Translated, it gives CASRSEQTAYEQYF.

Only one count was recorded for this clone. The chain recombines TRBV10-2 with TRBJ1-2; 8 nucleotides align to TRBD1. In germline, CDR1 is WSHSY, CDR2 SAAADI. The CDR3 is 16 amino acids. After removal of 7 bases from V and 4 bases from J, the junction contained 14 bases not matched to a gene. The CDR3 coding sequence is TGCGCCAGCAATAAAGGAGGACAGGGTGGGACCTATGGCTACACCTTC. This encodes CASNKGGQGGTYGYTF.

The CDR3 region has the DNA TGTGCCAGCAGCTTGGATCCGGGCACCGGGGAGCTGTTTTTT. Translated, it gives CASSLDPGTGELFF. The chain links TRBV5-6 to TRBJ2-2; D ambiguous. The germline CDR1 and CDR2 sequences are SGHDT and YYEEEE. This CDR3 has 14 residues. The V end lost 0 bases, the J end lost 4 bases, and 7 bases lay between the germline ends.

The chain couples TRBV25-1 to TRBJ1-1; D perhaps matches TRBD1 (5 bases). The CDR3 is 15 residues long. Germline values: CDR1 MGHDK, CDR2 SYGVNS. The V end was cut by 1 base, the J end by 3 bases, with 12 bases between. The CDR3 here is CASSESDRLYTEAFF. As DNA, the CDR3 is TGTGCCAGCAGTGAATCCGACAGACTCTACACTGAAGCTTTCTTT.